This TCR beta chain is drawn from a study of Graves' ophthalmopathy and Graves' hyperthyroidism. This clonotype was seen at least ten times. The trim removed 0 bases at V and 7 bases at J, leaving 11 bases unmatched. CDR1 SGHRS and CDR2 YFSETQ come from the germline V gene. CDR3 size: 16 residues. Scientists amplified the TCR beta CDR3 regions from RNA transcripts. First-round RT-PCR employed HTBI primers, with a second-round multiplex PCR after it. TCRdb reprocessed the multiplex PCR reads with MiXCR, giving one entry per CDR3 protein. The sample carries some 520,000 distinct CDR3 sequences, 14% recorded once.

This chain links TRBV5-1 with TRBJ2-7; TRBD1 agrees at 9 bases. The sample comprised blood. This TCR came from a woman aged 25 to 45 with Graves' ophthalmopathy. The CDR3, as DNA: TGCGCCAGCAGCTTGGTCGGGACAGGGATTGACCCTGAGCAGTACTTC. It is translated as CASSLVGTGIDPEQYF.